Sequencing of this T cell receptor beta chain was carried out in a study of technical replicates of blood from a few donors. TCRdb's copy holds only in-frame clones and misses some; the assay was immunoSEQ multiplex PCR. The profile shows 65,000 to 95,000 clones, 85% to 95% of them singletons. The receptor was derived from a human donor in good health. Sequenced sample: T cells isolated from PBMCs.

The DNA for the CDR3 is TGTGCCAGCAGTCTCGACAGGGGGCCTGAAAAACTGTTTTTT. It is translated as CASSLDRGPEKLFF. The rearrangement joins TRBV2 to TRBJ1-4; 10 bases map to TRBD1. V was clipped by 5 bases and J by 7 bases; unmatched bases: 4. The CDR3 extends over 14 amino acids. Germline values: CDR1 SNHLY, CDR2 FYNNEI.